This is a list of T cell receptor beta chains from one sample in a study of cytotoxic CD8 clonotypes in ibrutinib-treated CLL. Data came from immunoSEQ multiplex PCR; TCRdb stores just in-frame clones and leaves some out. The sample has about 200,000 clones, roughly three quarters seen once; the top ten hold approximately 6%. Specimen: PBMCs, collected after 12 months of ibrutinib treatment. These receptor sequences come from a human donor with chronic lymphocytic leukemia. The CDR3 runs from the conserved cysteine through the conserved F or W. The D gene is left open where the match is weak. Clone size is not always given. Where it is, it says once, few, many or a class for expanded clones.

j_gene | v_gene | abundance | d_gene | CDR3nt | CDR3aa
TRBJ1-1 | TRBV2 | once | TRBD1 | TGTGCCAGCAGTTTACAGGGGTTGGGGATGAACACTGAAGCTTTCTTT | CASSLQGLGMNTEAFF
TRBJ2-3 | TRBV5-1 | - | TRBD1 | TGCGCCAGCAGCTTGGCCCTACAGGGGAACACAGATACGCAGTATTTT | CASSLALQGNTDTQYF
TRBJ2-5 | TRBV7-3 | - | TRBD2 | TGTGCCAGCAGCTTAAGGGTTGCGGGAGGGCCTAAGACCCAGTACTTC | CASSLRVAGGPKTQYF
TRBJ2-1 | TRBV7-2 | - | TRBD2 | TGTGCCAGCAGCTACCCGCGGGGCGGGGGAGGAAATGAGCAGTTCTTC | CASSYPRGGGGNEQFF
TRBJ1-5 | TRBV15 | - | - | TGTGCCACCAGCAGAGGGGGGGTAGGTCCCCAGCATTTT | CATSRGGVGPQHF
TRBJ2-3 | TRBV7-3 | - | TRBD2 | TGTGCCAGCAGCTCTCCGGGACTAGCAGTAGATACGCAGTATTTT | CASSSPGLAVDTQYF
TRBJ1-2 | TRBV2 | - | TRBD1 | TGTGCCAGCCTCTCCCTCAGGGGGTCGAGCTACACCTTC | CASLSLRGSSYTF
TRBJ2-6 | TRBV5-4 | - | - | TGTGCCAGCAGCTTGGCTGTCACTGGGGCCAACGTCCTGACTTTC | CASSLAVTGANVLTF
TRBJ2-3 | TRBV10-2 | - | TRBD1 | TGCGCCAGCAGTTGGACAGGAGGCACAGATACGCAGTATTTT | CASSWTGGTDTQYF
TRBJ2-7 | TRBV9 | - | TRBD2 | TGTGCCAGCAGCCCCCCCGGACTAGTTCAGCAGTACTTC | CASSPPGLVQQYF
TRBJ2-1 | TRBV4-1 | - | TRBD2 | TGCGCCAGCAGCCAACCTGGGGACCTAGCGGGTTTGAACAATGAGCAGTTCTTC | CASSQPGDLAGLNNEQFF
TRBJ1-2 | TRBV6-6 | - | - | TGTGCCAGCAGTCCCAACAGGGCTAAGGGCTACACCTTC | CASSPNRAKGYTF
TRBJ2-1 | TRBV29-1 | - | - | TGCAGCGTTTACGCGCCGGAGGAGCAGTTCTTC | CSVYAPEEQFF
TRBJ2-7 | TRBV6-5 | once | TRBD1 | TGTGCCAGCAGACAACAGGGGCGATACGAGCAGTACTTC | CASRQQGRYEQYF
TRBJ1-5 | TRBV6-5 | - | - | TGTGCCAGCAGTTACGAAGTGGGGAATCAGCCCCAGCATTTT | CASSYEVGNQPQHF
TRBJ1-1 | TRBV28 | - | TRBD1 | TGTGCCAGCTCGACAGGGGCGGGCGAAGCTTTCTTT | CASSTGAGEAFF
TRBJ2-2 | TRBV18 | - | - | TGTGCCAGCTCACCACGAGCAGGGCGAAACGGGGAGCTGTTTTTT | CASSPRAGRNGELFF
TRBJ1-2 | TRBV4-1 | - | - | TGCGCCAGCAGCCAGCGTGAAGGGGTGATGGAGGGCTACACCTTC | CASSQREGVMEGYTF
TRBJ2-2 | TRBV9 | - | - | TGTGCCAGCAGCGTATACGTCACCGGGGAGCTGTTTTTT | CASSVYVTGELFF
TRBJ2-7 | TRBV7-2 | - | TRBD1 | TGTGCCAGCAGCCCCGCCCGGGACAGGGATAGCGAGCAGTACTTC | CASSPARDRDSEQYF
TRBJ2-7 | TRBV4-2 | - | - | TGTGCCAGCAGCCAAGATGAGGCGGCCAGCTCCTACGAGCAGTACTTC | CASSQDEAASSYEQYF
TRBJ1-1 | TRBV12-5 | - | TRBD1 | TGTGCTAGTGGTTTGGCCGGGACAGGGGTGGTCACTGAAGCTTTCTTT | CASGLAGTGVVTEAFF
TRBJ2-3 | TRBV7-2 | - | - | TGTGCCAGCAGCGAACTTGATACGCAGTATTTT | CASSELDTQYF
TRBJ1-2 | TRBV10-3 | few | TRBD1 | TGTGCCATCAGATACGGACAGGGTGGCTATGGCTACACCTTC | CAIRYGQGGYGYTF
TRBJ1-5 | TRBV7-9 | - | - | TGTGCCAGCAGCTTGGTCCAGGGGACTCAGCCCCAGCATTTT | CASSLVQGTQPQHF
TRBJ1-1 | TRBV30 | - | - | TGTGCCTGTGCCCATGGAGTGAGGACTGAAGCTTTCTTT | CACAHGVRTEAFF
TRBJ2-7 | TRBV25-1 | - | - | TGTGCCAAAGGGGACGAGCAGTACTTC | CAKGDEQYF
TRBJ1-2 | TRBV10-3 | - | TRBD1 | TGTGCCATCAAGAAGACAGGGGACTATGGCTACACCTTC | CAIKKTGDYGYTF
TRBJ2-4 | TRBV6-5 | - | - | TGTGCCAGCAGTTACTCAGAAGCCGGGAAAAACATTCAGTACTTC | CASSYSEAGKNIQYF
TRBJ1-4 | TRBV7-9 | - | TRBD1 | TGTGCCAGCAGCCGAATTGAGGCTACAGGGGGCGGCGAAAAACTGTTTTTT | CASSRIEATGGGEKLFF
TRBJ1-1 | TRBV5-1 | - | TRBD1 | TGCGCCAGCAGCGAACAGGGGATGGAAGCTTTCTTT | CASSEQGMEAFF
TRBJ1-2 | TRBV7-9 | - | - | TGTGCCAGCAGCCCCGGCGGGCATTCCATCTCGTCTGGCTACACCTTC | CASSPGGHSISSGYTF
TRBJ1-4 | TRBV4-1 | - | - | TGCGCCAGCAGCCAAGTGCCGGGTAGACAACGACTGTTTTTT | CASSQVPGRQRLFF
TRBJ1-2 | TRBV7-2 | - | - | TGTGCCAGCAGCTCCCCAGTCCCCCGGGGCTACACCTTC | CASSSPVPRGYTF
TRBJ2-6 | TRBV6-5 | - | TRBD1 | TGTGCCAGCAGTTCGTACAGGGGGGCCGGGGCCAACGTCCTGACTTTC | CASSSYRGAGANVLTF
TRBJ1-1 | TRBV29-1 | - | - | TGCAGCGTTGGGGGGATTGACACTGAAGCTTTCTTT | CSVGGIDTEAFF
TRBJ1-5 | TRBV27 | - | - | TGTGCCAGCACTTCGGGGGGCAAAGGCAATCAGCCCCAGCATTTT | CASTSGGKGNQPQHF
TRBJ1-5 | TRBV6-6 | - | - | TGTGCCAGCAGTTTGGGTGGGGGCGGTCAGCCCCAGCATTTT | CASSLGGGGQPQHF
TRBJ2-5 | TRBV7-6 | - | - | TGTGCCAGCAGCTTAGATGAGCTATGGTCATTAGAGACCCAGTACTTC | CASSLDELWSLETQYF
TRBJ2-7 | TRBV5-6 | few | TRBD1 | TGTGCCAGCTCACAGGGGGCCGGGTCCTACGAGCAGTACTTC | CASSQGAGSYEQYF
TRBJ1-2 | TRBV15 | - | - | TGTGCCACCCTAGTTGGGCAGGGGATATATGGCTACACCTTC | CATLVGQGIYGYTF
TRBJ2-7 | TRBV11-1 | once | - | TGTGCCAGCAGCTTAGGGGTCGTAAACGAGCAGTACTTC | CASSLGVVNEQYF
TRBJ1-2 | TRBV28 | - | - | TGTGCCAGCAGCCGGGCGGTGTACTCTGGCTACACCTTC | CASSRAVYSGYTF
TRBJ2-1 | TRBV18 | - | TRBD1 | TGTGCCAGCTCACCGGGACAGGAATCAGACAATGAGCAGTTCTTC | CASSPGQESDNEQFF
TRBJ1-4 | TRBV7-9 | - | - | TGTGCCAGCAGCTTAGTCAGGGAAAAACTGTTTTTT | CASSLVREKLFF
TRBJ1-5 | TRBV7-8 | - | TRBD1 | TGTGCCAGCAGCTTGTACCGGTTTCCGGGACAGGGCAATCAGCCCCAGCATTTT | CASSLYRFPGQGNQPQHF
TRBJ2-7 | TRBV7-9 | - | TRBD2 | TGTGCCGCCAGCGGGAGGGCCTCCGAGCAGTACTTC | CAASGRASEQYF
TRBJ2-3 | TRBV27 | once | TRBD2 | TGTGCCAGCAGTCCCCGACCGGGACTAGCGGCAGATACGCAGTATTTT | CASSPRPGLAADTQYF
TRBJ1-2 | TRBV27 | medium-sized | - | TGTGCCAGCAGGGGGGCGGGGGGCTACACCTTC | CASRGAGGYTF
TRBJ1-5 | TRBV6-5 | - | - | TGTGCCAGCAGTTCCCAGGGAATCGGTAATCAGCCCCAGCATTTT | CASSSQGIGNQPQHF
TRBJ2-5 | TRBV28 | - | - | TGTGCCAGTCCTTATCAAGAGACCCAGTACTTC | CASPYQETQYF
TRBJ2-7 | TRBV5-4 | - | TRBD2 | TGTGCCAGCAGCTTAGGGACTAGCCCCTACGAGCAGTACTTC | CASSLGTSPYEQYF
TRBJ1-5 | TRBV2 | - | TRBD1 | TGTGCCAGCAGGGACTGGACAGGGGCACAGCCCCAGCATTTT | CASRDWTGAQPQHF
TRBJ1-1 | TRBV6-5 | - | - | TGTGCCAGCAGTCGCAATAGACTGCACACTGAAGCTTTCTTT | CASSRNRLHTEAFF
TRBJ2-3 | TRBV11-2 | - | - | TGTGCCAGCAGCCCAACAGATACGCAGTATTTT | CASSPTDTQYF
TRBJ2-5 | TRBV7-6 | - | TRBD2 | TGTGCCAGCAGCCAAGGGACTAGCGGGCAAGAGACCCAGTACTTC | CASSQGTSGQETQYF
TRBJ1-1 | TRBV2 | few | - | TGTGCCAGCAGTGGACAGCCCATGAACACTGAAGCTTTCTTT | CASSGQPMNTEAFF
TRBJ2-7 | TRBV30 | - | - | TGTGCCTGGAGTGTAACCCCCCTCAACGAGCAGTACTTC | CAWSVTPLNEQYF